This TCR beta chain was identified during a study of shared clonotypes between healthy human individuals. The wider study: For every donor, three CD4 naive, three CD4 memory, two CD8 naive and one CD8 memory plates were used.

Profiled with immunoSEQ multiplex PCR; TCRdb holds only in-frame clones, not every one. Of some 690,000 clones detected, roughly 91% appear once; the ten largest clones hold 34%. To note about this clone: Sequence at one end of the junction differs from germline and may be a read error.

The CDR3 has 17 amino acids. Germline lookup yields CDR1 KGHSH and CDR2 LQKENI. This clonotype originated in a man between 18 and 29 years old in good health. Some clones in this sample may be carry-over from other donors' samples. Sequencing used memory CD8+ T cells from PBMCs. Indicated subset: CD45RO+ cells pooled with CCR7-negative TemRA cells. The genes are TRBV18 and TRBJ2-7, with TRBD2 matching 8 bases. The chain's CDR3 is CASYASAAGGSSYEQYF. Written as DNA, the CDR3 is TGTGCTAGCTATGCAAGCGCCGCGGGAGGTTCCTCCTACGAGCAGTACTTC.